The 30 T cell receptor beta chains presented below share a single source sample, sequenced in a study of cytomegalovirus exposure and HLA in healthy donors. The PCR contained 60 Vbeta and 13 Jbeta primers. The repertoire was sequenced with immunoSEQ multiplex PCR; TCRdb's copy has only in-frame clones and lacks some. Here the sample spans 110,000 or so clones, about 16% being singletons. Sample: PBMCs. The receptors shown here come from a female donor in good health and CMV-seronegative.

The chain recombines TRBV7-9 with TRBJ1-2, with 11 bases matching TRBD1. The J segment lost 4 bases and the V segment lost 5 bases, leaving 6 bases of the junction unmatched. The CDR3 runs to 15 residues. Germline V gene data show CDR1 as SEHNR and CDR2 as FQNEAQ (reference sequence). The CDR3 region is CASSPGTGGTYGYTF. CDR3 nucleotides: TGTGCCAGCAGCCCCGGGACAGGGGGAACCTATGGCTACACCTTC.

The chain has TRBV30 and TRBJ2-1, with 11 nucleotides matching TRBD2. Germline V CDR1 and CDR2: GTSNPN, SVGIG (reference sequence). V lost 2 bases and J lost 2; bases outside the gene matches: 5. CDR3 length: 16 amino acids. The CDR3 protein is CAWSSSGGRAYNEQFF. The CDR3 DNA sequence: TGTGCCTGGAGTTCTAGCGGGGGGAGGGCCTACAATGAGCAGTTCTTC.

This chain joins TRBV11-2 and TRBJ2-1; D call uncertain. CDR1 is SGHAT, CDR2 FQNNGV, per germline. The CDR3 loop spans 13 amino acids. The V end lost 1 base, the J end lost 9 bases, and 10 bases lay between the germline ends. The CDR3 sequence: CASSLVEVGEQFF. The DNA of the CDR3 is TGTGCCAGCAGCTTAGTCGAAGTCGGTGAGCAGTTCTTC.

About this clone itself: The same CDR3 also results from other DNA sequences found in this sample. The chain recombines TRBV27 with TRBJ1-1, with a possible D match to TRBD1 (6 bases). V dropped 2 bases and J dropped 4 bases, with 11 bases sitting between them. The CDR3 runs to 14 residues. Germline V CDR1 and CDR2: MNHEY, SMNVEV (reference sequence). In DNA, the CDR3 is TGTGCCAGCAGTTTACAGGGGCGAGTCACTGAAGCTTTCTTT. Translating gives CASSLQGRVTEAFF.

The chain employs TRBV5-3 and TRBJ1-1; TRBD1 agrees at 9 bases. TRBV5-3 qualifies as an ORF whose function is uncertain. The CDR3 spans 12 residues. The V segment lost 4 bases and the J segment 8 bases; nucleotides outside the gene matches: 3. The CDR3 DNA follows: TGTGCCAGAAGCCCAGGACAGGGGGAAGCTTTCTTT. Translating it yields CARSPGQGEAFF.

V and J are TRBV27 and TRBJ2-7, with a tentative D call TRBD1 (7 bases). Germline CDR1 MNHEY, CDR2 SMNVEV (reference sequence). V was cut by 11 bases and J by 5 bases, with 34 bases left in between. This CDR3 region has 18 residues. CDR3 protein: CAADEVKGAGIVIHEQYF. DNA for the CDR3: TGTGCCGCTGACGAGGTGAAGGGGGCGGGGATTGTAATCCACGAGCAGTACTTC.

This CDR3 reads CASSLRQGAGDTQYF. The CDR3 coding sequence is TGCGCCAGCAGCCTCCGACAGGGGGCAGGAGATACGCAGTATTTT. This chain joins TRBV4-3 and TRBJ2-3; 10 bases fit TRBD1. The germline gives CDR1 LGHNA, CDR2 YSLEER. J was trimmed by 5 bases and V by 4 bases; bases with no gene match: 6. This CDR3 spans 15 amino acids.

This CDR3 is CASSAGEETQYF. CDR3 DNA sequence: TGTGCCAGCAGCGCAGGGGAGGAGACCCAGTACTTC. The chain combines TRBV9 with TRBJ2-5, with D possibly being TRBD1 (6 bases). CDR1 and CDR2 (germline): SGDLS, YYNGEE. The CDR3 totals 12 residues. V was shortened by 3 bases and J by 5 bases, with 8 bases between the two germline ends.

CDR3 residues: CASSLFYETLSNQPQHF. The DNA for the CDR3 is TGTGCCAGCAGTTTATTTTACGAGACACTTAGCAATCAGCCCCAGCATTTT. V usage is TRBV27 and J usage is TRBJ1-5; D call uncertain. Germline CDR1 MNHEY, CDR2 SMNVEV (reference sequence). With 1 base removed from V and 0 bases from J, the gap between germline ends came to 13 bases. CDR3 length: 17 residues.

This clone was counted a few times. The V gene is TRBV25-1, the J gene TRBJ1-5; D perhaps matches TRBD1 (6 bases). V was pared by 4 bases and J by 6 bases, with 19 bases between. The germline V gene has CDR1 MGHDK and CDR2 SYGVNS. The CDR3 is 16 residues long. CDR3 in amino acids: CASSANPGGLGQPQHF. As DNA, the CDR3 is TGTGCCAGCAGTGCGAACCCCGGGGGGCTAGGTCAGCCCCAGCATTTT. Filled out from reference TRBV25-1 and TRBJ1-5, the complete variable domain reads EADIYQTPRYLVIGTGKKITLECSQTMGHDKMYWYQQDPGMELHLIHYSYGVNSTEKGDLSSESTVSRIRTEHFPLTLESARPSHTSQYLCASSANPGGLGQPQHFGDGTRLSIL.

The J gene is TRBJ2-3, the V gene TRBV10-1; 8 bases align to TRBD2. After removal of 0 bases from V and 3 bases from J, the junction contained 5 bases not matched to a gene. The CDR3 covers 16 residues. The V gene's germline CDR1 is WNHNN and CDR2 SYGVQD (reference sequence). CDR3 sequence: CASSESRSGGTDTQYF. The CDR3 coding sequence is TGCGCCAGCAGTGAGTCGAGGAGCGGGGGTACAGATACGCAGTATTTT.

This clone was counted between two and nine times. The chain carries TRBV25-1 and TRBJ2-1, with D perhaps matching TRBD1 (6 bases). V gave up 5 bases and J gave up 2 bases, with 13 bases separating them. The CDR3 spans 15 residues. The germline gives CDR1 MGHDK, CDR2 SYGVNS. CDR3 nucleotide sequence: TGTGCCAGCAGTCCCCACGGACAGCCCTACAATGAGCAGTTCTTC. It specifies CASSPHGQPYNEQFF. The whole variable domain, filled in from reference TRBV25-1 and TRBJ2-1, reads EADIYQTPRYLVIGTGKKITLECSQTMGHDKMYWYQQDPGMELHLIHYSYGVNSTEKGDLSSESTVSRIRTEHFPLTLESARPSHTSQYLCASSPHGQPYNEQFFGPGTRLTVL.

The chain carries TRBV5-4 and TRBJ2-2, with 10 bases lining up with TRBD2. Germline V lookup: CDR1 SGHNT, CDR2 YYREEE (reference sequence). The V segment lost 0 bases and the J segment 4 bases; nucleotides outside the gene matches: 3. The CDR3 is made up of 16 amino acids. Here the CDR3 DNA reads TGTGCCAGCAGCTTGGGGCTAGCGGGAGCCACCGGGGAGCTGTTTTTT. Translated, it gives CASSLGLAGATGELFF.

In its sample, this clone was seen a few times. The DNA of the CDR3 is TGCGCCAGCAGCTTGGGTGGAGGATTACAAGAGACCCAGTACTTC. The encoded protein is CASSLGGGLQETQYF. V usage is TRBV5-1 and J usage is TRBJ2-5, with a weak D call TRBD2 (5 bases). Germline loops: CDR1 SGHRS, CDR2 YFSETQ. V lost 0 bases, J lost 2 bases, and 11 bases lay in between. The CDR3 loop spans 15 amino acids.

This chain links TRBV6-4 with TRBJ1-5; 7 nucleotides align to TRBD1. The V segment lost 4 bases and the J segment 7 bases; nucleotides outside the gene matches: 4. Germline values: CDR1 MRHNA, CDR2 SNTAGT. CDR3 size: 13 residues. In nucleotides, the CDR3 is TGTGCCAGCAGTGCAGGGGGTGGGCAGCCCCAGCATTTT. As protein: CASSAGGGQPQHF.

A remark on this clone: At one end the junction does not follow the germline gene, possibly because of a read error. This chain links TRBV7-7 with TRBJ2-1; TRBD2 is a possible D gene (5 bases). The CDR3 length is 14 residues. Germline CDR1 reads SSHAT; CDR2 reads FNYEAQ (reference sequence). CDR3 nucleotide sequence: TGTGCTAGCAGCTTAAGCGGCTCCTACAATGAGCAGTTCTTC. Translated, it gives CASSLSGSYNEQFF.

This clone was detected a few times. The rearrangement uses TRBV5-1 and TRBJ2-3, with D perhaps matching TRBD1 (5 bases). The CDR3 is 15 residues long. CDR1 is SGHRS and CDR2 is YFSETQ in the germline V gene. The ends were cut back, 4 bases at V and 2 bases at J, with 14 bases in the middle. This chain's CDR3 is CASSRDTTVTDTQYF. Written as DNA, the CDR3 is TGCGCCAGCAGCAGGGATACGACAGTCACAGATACGCAGTATTTT. The whole variable domain, remainder taken from reference TRBV5-1 and TRBJ2-3, is KAGVTQTPRYLIKTRGQQVTLSCSPISGHRSVSWYQQTPGQGLQFLFEYFSETQRNKGNFPGRFSGRQFSNSRSEMNVSTLELGDSALYLCASSRDTTVTDTQYFGPGTRLTVL.

This clone has only a few counts. The chain employs TRBV6-5 and TRBJ1-4; D not resolved. The CDR3 is 14 amino acids. The V end was cut by 2 bases, the J end by 5 bases, with 9 bases between. In germline, CDR1 is MNHEY, CDR2 SVGAGI. The CDR3: CASSYGGSNEKLFF. CDR3 in DNA: TGTGCCAGCAGTTACGGCGGAAGCAATGAAAAACTGTTTTTT.

This clone has more than one count but fewer than ten. The V and J genes are TRBV5-1 and TRBJ2-7; 7 bases fit TRBD1. This CDR3 has 13 residues. After removal of 4 bases from V and 1 base from J, the junction contained 2 bases not matched to a gene. Germline V gives CDR1 SGHRS, CDR2 YFSETQ. The CDR3 here is CASSRGQSYEQYF. CDR3 DNA: TGCGCCAGCAGCAGGGGGCAATCCTACGAGCAGTACTTC. The variable domain in full, with the rest retrieved from reference TRBV5-1 and TRBJ2-7, is KAGVTQTPRYLIKTRGQQVTLSCSPISGHRSVSWYQQTPGQGLQFLFEYFSETQRNKGNFPGRFSGRQFSNSRSEMNVSTLELGDSALYLCASSRGQSYEQYFGPGTRLTVT.

The chain uses TRBV11-1 and TRBJ2-2; TRBD1 matches 8 bases. Germline loops: CDR1 SGHAT, CDR2 FQDESV (reference sequence). The ends lost 10 bases at V and 3 bases at J; junction bases unmatched: 7. The CDR3 covers 14 residues. The CDR3 sequence is CATRGHRDTGELFF. The CDR3 bases are TGTGCCACCAGGGGGCATAGAGACACCGGGGAGCTGTTTTTT.

This clone showed up just a few times. The CDR3 nucleotides read TGTGCCACCCAGCGGGGAGACTACGAGCAGTACTTC. As protein: CATQRGDYEQYF. The chain is built from TRBV10-3 and TRBJ2-7, with 7 bases fitting TRBD2. With V trimmed by 10 bases and J by 3 bases, 6 bases remained unmatched. The CDR3 length is 12 residues. Looked up from germline, CDR1 is ENHRY and CDR2 is SYGVKD.

The V gene is TRBV30, the J gene TRBJ1-2; tentative D call: TRBD1 (6 bases). The CDR3 is 13 amino acids. Germline CDR1 and CDR2: GTSNPN and SVGIG (reference sequence). Trimming removed 3 bases from V and 4 bases from J, with 12 bases in between. CDR3 DNA: TGTGCCTGGAGGGAAACAGGGTCCTATGGCTACACCTTC. Encoded protein: CAWRETGSYGYTF.

This clone occurred a few times. The junction and the germline gene differ at one end; a read error may be behind it. This rearrangement joins TRBV30 to TRBJ1-4; D perhaps matches TRBD1 (5 bases). Germline lookup yields CDR1 GTSNPN and CDR2 SVGIG (reference sequence). CDR3 size: 15 residues. CDR3 in DNA: TGTGCCTGGGGCAAGAAAGGGACGGGAGGCGGGTTGCGGGGTTTT. The encoded protein is CAWGKKGTGGGLRGF.

This chain joins TRBV30 and TRBJ2-1, with 7 bases fitting TRBD2. J was trimmed by 1 base and V by 2 bases; bases with no gene match: 2. This CDR3 is built from 14 residues. Germline CDR1 GTSNPN, CDR2 SVGIG (reference sequence). CDR3 in DNA: TGTGCCTGGAGTAGCGGGATATCCTACAATGAGCAGTTCTTC. This translates into CAWSSGISYNEQFF.

The V call is TRBV15, the J call TRBJ2-1, with 13 bases lining up with TRBD2. V trimming: 3 bases; J trimming: 3 bases; junction bases outside the gene matches: 2. CDR1 and CDR2 (germline): LNHNV, YYDKDF (reference sequence). CDR3 length: 16 residues. The CDR3 loop is CATSRGTSGIYNEQFF. The CDR3 bases are TGTGCCACCAGCAGGGGGACTAGCGGGATCTACAATGAGCAGTTCTTC.

This clone was found a few times. One end of the junction fails to match germline, which may point to a read error. The V call is TRBV30, the J call TRBJ2-1; D not resolved. The CDR3 consists of 12 residues. Germline CDR1 and CDR2: GTSNPN and SVGIG (reference sequence). CDR3 sequence reads: CAWSESALTPIF. The CDR3 coding sequence is TGTGCCTGGAGTGAAAGCGCCTTAACCCCGATCTTC.

The CDR3: CASSSRGGGYTF. CDR3 in DNA: TGTGCCAGCAGTTCGAGAGGTGGTGGCTACACCTTC. The chain employs TRBV6-5 and TRBJ1-2; D gene ambiguous. V was shortened by 4 bases and J by 7 bases, with 10 bases between the two germline ends. In germline, CDR1 is MNHEY, CDR2 SVGAGI. The CDR3 is 12 residues long.

This clone was seen a handful of times. J is TRBJ1-2 and V is TRBV19; 8 positions match TRBD1. V lost 5 bases to trimming and J lost 8 bases; unmatched junction nucleotides: 7. This CDR3 region has 13 residues. Germline assignment: CDR1 LNHDA and CDR2 SQIVND (reference sequence). DNA of the CDR3: TGTGCCAGTAGTGACAGGGGTTATTACGGCTACACCTTC. It is translated as CASSDRGYYGYTF.

This rearrangement joins TRBV11-2 to TRBJ2-7, with unresolved D. Trimming stripped 5 bases from V and 1 base from J, with 3 bases between. This CDR3 is built from 11 residues. Germline CDR1 reads SGHAT; CDR2 reads FQNNGV. The CDR3 DNA reads TGTGCCAGCAGCCCTTCCTACGAGCAGTACTTC. This gives the protein CASSPSYEQYF.

The genes are TRBV28 and TRBJ2-3; the match to TRBD2 covers 14 bases. The ends lost 5 bases at V and 4 bases at J; junction bases unmatched: 2. The V gene's germline CDR1 is MDHEN and CDR2 SYDVKM. The CDR3 contains 15 residues. As DNA, the CDR3 is TGTGCCAGCAGTCAGGGACTAGCGGGAGCAGATACGCAGTATTTT. Translation: CASSQGLAGADTQYF.